Included here is one T cell receptor beta chain sequence, with context. Its antigen remains unknown. This entry is derived from a study of PD-1 blockade in classical Hodgkin lymphoma. On the study more broadly: Patients received nivolumab 3 mg/kg intravenously every 2 weeks.

Autologous stem cell transplantation was followed by relapse in every patient, and brentuximab vedotin exposure varied. Using immunoSEQ multiplex PCR, the repertoire was profiled, and TCRdb retains in-frame clones only, with some absent. The sample holds fewer than 15,000 clones; roughly 80% are singletons and the top ten take approximately 25%. General observations from the study: Newly diagnosed patients reportedly trailed healthy donors in baseline TCR diversity. The drivers behind the repertoire differences, possibly disease activity or prior therapy, remain undefined. At C4D1, TCR diversity had climbed significantly for CD4+ cells, though not for CD8+ cells.

V was shortened by 0 bases and J by 6 bases, with 6 bases between the two germline ends. Germline lookup yields CDR1 SGHAT and CDR2 FQNNGV. CDR3 length equals 13 residues. Material: peripheral blood mononuclear cells (PBMCs), obtained at baseline. The V and J genes are TRBV11-2 and TRBJ2-1; D not resolved. The clonotype was recovered from a human donor with classical Hodgkin lymphoma. Here the CDR3 reads CASSLDFLNEQFF. CDR3 DNA sequence: TGTGCCAGCAGCTTAGATTTTCTCAATGAGCAGTTCTTC.